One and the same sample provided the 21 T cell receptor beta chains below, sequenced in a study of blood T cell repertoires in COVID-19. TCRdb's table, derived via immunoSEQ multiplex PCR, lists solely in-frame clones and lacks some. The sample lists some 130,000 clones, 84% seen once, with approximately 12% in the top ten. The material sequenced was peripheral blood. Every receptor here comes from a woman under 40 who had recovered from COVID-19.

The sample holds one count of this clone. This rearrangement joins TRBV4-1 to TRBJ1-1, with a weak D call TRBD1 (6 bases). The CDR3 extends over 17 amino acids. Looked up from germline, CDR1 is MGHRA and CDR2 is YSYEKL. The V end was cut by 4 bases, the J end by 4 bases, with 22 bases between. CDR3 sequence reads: CASSPRGRQVGGTEAFF. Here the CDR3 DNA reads TGCGCCAGCAGCCCCCGGGGCCGACAGGTAGGAGGCACTGAAGCTTTCTTT.

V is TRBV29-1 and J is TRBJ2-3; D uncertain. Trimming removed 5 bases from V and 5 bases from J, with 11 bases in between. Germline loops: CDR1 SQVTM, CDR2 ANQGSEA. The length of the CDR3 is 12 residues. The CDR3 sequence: CSVSTQKDTQYF. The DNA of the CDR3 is TGCAGCGTTTCGACTCAGAAAGATACGCAGTATTTT.

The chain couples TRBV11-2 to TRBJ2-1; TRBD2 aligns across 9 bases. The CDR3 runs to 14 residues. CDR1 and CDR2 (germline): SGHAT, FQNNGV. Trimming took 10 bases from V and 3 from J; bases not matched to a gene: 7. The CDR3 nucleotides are TGTGCCACCGGAAGAGCGGGAGGCTACAATGAGCAGTTCTTC. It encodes CATGRAGGYNEQFF.

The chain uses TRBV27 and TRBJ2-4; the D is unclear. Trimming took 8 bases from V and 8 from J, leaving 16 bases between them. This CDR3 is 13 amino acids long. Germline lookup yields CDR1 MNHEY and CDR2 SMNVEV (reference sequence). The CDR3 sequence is CASHLFRSDIQYF. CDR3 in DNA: TGTGCCAGCCACTTATTCCGCAGCGACATTCAGTACTTC.

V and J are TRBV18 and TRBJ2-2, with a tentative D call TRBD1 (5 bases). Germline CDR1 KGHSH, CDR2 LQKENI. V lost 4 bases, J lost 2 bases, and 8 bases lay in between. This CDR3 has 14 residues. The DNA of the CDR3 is TGTGCCAGCTCACGACAGACTAACACCGGGGAGCTGTTTTTT. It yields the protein CASSRQTNTGELFF.

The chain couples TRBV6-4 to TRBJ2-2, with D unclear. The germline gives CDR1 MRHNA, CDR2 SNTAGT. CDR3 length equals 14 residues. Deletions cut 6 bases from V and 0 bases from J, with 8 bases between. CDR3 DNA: TGTGCCAGCAGGCTAGAGCCGAACACCGGGGAGCTGTTTTTT. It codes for CASRLEPNTGELFF.

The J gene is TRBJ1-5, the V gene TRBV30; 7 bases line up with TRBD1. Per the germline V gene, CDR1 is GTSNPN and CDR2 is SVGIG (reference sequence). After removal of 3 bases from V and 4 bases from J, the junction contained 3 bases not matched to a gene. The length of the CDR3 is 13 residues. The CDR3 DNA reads TGTGCCTGGAGGGGACAGCTAAATCAGCCCCAGCATTTT. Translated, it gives CAWRGQLNQPQHF.

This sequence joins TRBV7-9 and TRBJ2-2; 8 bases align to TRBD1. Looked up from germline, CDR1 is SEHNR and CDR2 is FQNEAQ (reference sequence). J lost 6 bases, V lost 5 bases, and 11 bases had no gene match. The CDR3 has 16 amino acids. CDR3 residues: CASSVRQGNRAGELFF. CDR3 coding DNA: TGTGCCAGCAGCGTAAGACAGGGGAATCGGGCCGGGGAGCTGTTTTTT.

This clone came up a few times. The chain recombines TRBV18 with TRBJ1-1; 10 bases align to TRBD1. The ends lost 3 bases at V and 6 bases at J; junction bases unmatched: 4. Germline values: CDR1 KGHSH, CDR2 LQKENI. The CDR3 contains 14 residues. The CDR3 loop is CASSPWDRGSEAFF. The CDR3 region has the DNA TGTGCCAGCTCACCTTGGGACAGGGGTTCTGAAGCTTTCTTT.

This CDR3 is CASSQEDSNQYNSPLHF. CDR3 bases: TGTGCCAGCAGCCAAGAGGACTCCAACCAGTATAATTCACCCCTCCACTTT. The rearrangement links TRBV4-2 to TRBJ1-6; D is unresolved. The V end lost 0 bases, the J end lost 4 bases, and 13 bases lay between the germline ends. CDR1 LGHNA and CDR2 YNFKEQ come from the germline V gene. The CDR3 consists of 17 residues.

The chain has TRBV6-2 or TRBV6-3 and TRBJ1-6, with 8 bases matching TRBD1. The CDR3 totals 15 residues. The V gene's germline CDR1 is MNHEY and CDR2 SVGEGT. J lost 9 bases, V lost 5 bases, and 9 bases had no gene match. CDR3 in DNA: TGTGCCAGCAGTGCAGCGACAGGGGTCGGTTCACCCCTCCACTTT. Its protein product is CASSAATGVGSPLHF.

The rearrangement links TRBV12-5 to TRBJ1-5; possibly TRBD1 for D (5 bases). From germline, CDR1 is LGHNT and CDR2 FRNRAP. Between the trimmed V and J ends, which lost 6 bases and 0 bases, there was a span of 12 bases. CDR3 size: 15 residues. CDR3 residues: CASGGGAYSNQPQHF. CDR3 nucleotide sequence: TGTGCTAGTGGGGGAGGGGCCTATAGCAATCAGCCCCAGCATTTT.

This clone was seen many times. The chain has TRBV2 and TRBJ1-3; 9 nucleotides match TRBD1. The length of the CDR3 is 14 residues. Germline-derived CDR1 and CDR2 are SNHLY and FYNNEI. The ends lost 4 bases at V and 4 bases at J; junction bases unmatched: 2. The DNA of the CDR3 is TGTGCCAGCAGTGCTACAGGGGGCGGAAACACCATATATTTT. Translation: CASSATGGGNTIYF.

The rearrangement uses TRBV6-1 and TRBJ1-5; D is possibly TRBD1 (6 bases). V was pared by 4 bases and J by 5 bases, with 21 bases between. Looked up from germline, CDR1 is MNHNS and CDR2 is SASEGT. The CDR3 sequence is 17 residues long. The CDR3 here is CASSVGRGGGQYQPQHF. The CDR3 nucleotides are TGTGCCAGCAGTGTGGGAAGGGGCGGGGGGCAATATCAGCCCCAGCATTTT.

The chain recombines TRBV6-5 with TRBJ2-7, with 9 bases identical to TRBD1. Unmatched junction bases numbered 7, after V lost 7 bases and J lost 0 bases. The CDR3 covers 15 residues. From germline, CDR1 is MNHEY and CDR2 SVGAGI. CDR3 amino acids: CASISTGGSSYEQYF. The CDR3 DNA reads TGTGCCAGCATTTCAACAGGGGGCTCCTCCTACGAGCAGTACTTC.

CDR3 DNA sequence: TGTGCCAGCAGCCTCCGACGGGGGGTGGGCACAGATACGCAGTATTTT. Translated, it gives CASSLRRGVGTDTQYF. The V and J genes are TRBV9 and TRBJ2-3; 7 bases agree with TRBD2. Germline-derived CDR1 and CDR2 are SGDLS and YYNGEE. The J segment lost 1 base and the V segment lost 4 bases, leaving 9 bases of the junction unmatched. The length of the CDR3 is 16 residues.

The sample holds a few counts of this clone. The CDR3: CASRLDRATGELFF. The CDR3 DNA sequence: TGTGCCAGCAGGCTGGACAGGGCGACCGGGGAGCTGTTTTTT. The genes are TRBV2 and TRBJ2-2; 8 nucleotides line up with TRBD1. The trim removed 6 bases at V and 5 bases at J, leaving 5 bases unmatched. The CDR3 is 14 amino acids. Germline CDR1 reads SNHLY; CDR2 reads FYNNEI.

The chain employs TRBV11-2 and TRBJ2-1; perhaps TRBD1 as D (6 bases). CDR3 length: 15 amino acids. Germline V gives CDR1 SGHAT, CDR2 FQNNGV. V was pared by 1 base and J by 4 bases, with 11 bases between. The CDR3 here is CASSLADSVYNEQFF. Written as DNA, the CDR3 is TGTGCCAGCAGCTTAGCGGACAGCGTTTACAATGAGCAGTTCTTC.

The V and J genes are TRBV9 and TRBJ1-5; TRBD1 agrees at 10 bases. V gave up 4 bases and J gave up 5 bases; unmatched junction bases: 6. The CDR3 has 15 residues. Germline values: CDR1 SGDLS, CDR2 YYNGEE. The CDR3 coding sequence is TGTGCCAGCAGCTACGGACAGGGGGGAGATCAGCCCCAGCATTTT. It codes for CASSYGQGGDQPQHF.

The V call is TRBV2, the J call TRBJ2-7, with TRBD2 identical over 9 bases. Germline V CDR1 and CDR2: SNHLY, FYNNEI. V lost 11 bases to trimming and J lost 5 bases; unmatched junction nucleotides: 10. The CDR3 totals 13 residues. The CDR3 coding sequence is TGTGCCTGGGAGGGTAGCGGGAGAGACGAGCAGTACTTC. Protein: CAWEGSGRDEQYF.

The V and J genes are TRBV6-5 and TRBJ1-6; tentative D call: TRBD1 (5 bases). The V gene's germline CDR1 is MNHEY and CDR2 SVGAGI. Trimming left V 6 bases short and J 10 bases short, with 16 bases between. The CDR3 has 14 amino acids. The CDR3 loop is CASRGDSLISPLHF. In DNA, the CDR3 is TGTGCCAGCAGAGGAGACAGTCTAATCTCACCCCTCCACTTT.